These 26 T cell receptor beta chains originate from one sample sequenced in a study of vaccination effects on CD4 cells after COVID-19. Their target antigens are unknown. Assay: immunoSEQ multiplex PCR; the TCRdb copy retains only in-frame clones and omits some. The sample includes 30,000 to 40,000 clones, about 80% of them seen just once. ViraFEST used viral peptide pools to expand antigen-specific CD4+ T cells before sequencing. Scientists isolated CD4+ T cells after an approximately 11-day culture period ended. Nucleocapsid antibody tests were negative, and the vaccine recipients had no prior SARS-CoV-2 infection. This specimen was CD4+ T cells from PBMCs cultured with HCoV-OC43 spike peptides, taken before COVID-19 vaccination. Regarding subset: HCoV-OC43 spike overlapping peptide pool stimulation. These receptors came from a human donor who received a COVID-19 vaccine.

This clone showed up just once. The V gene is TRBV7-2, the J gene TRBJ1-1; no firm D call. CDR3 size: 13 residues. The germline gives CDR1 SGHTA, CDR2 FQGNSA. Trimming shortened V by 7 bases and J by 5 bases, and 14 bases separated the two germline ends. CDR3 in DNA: TGTGCCAGCAACGTCGGACGGCAGACTGAAGCTTTCTTT. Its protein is CASNVGRQTEAFF.

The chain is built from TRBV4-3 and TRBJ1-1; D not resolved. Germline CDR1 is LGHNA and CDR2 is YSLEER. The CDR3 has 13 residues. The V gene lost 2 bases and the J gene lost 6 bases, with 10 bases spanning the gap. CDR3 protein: CASSQRGGAEAFF. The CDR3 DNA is TGCGCCAGCAGCCAACGGGGTGGAGCTGAAGCTTTCTTT.

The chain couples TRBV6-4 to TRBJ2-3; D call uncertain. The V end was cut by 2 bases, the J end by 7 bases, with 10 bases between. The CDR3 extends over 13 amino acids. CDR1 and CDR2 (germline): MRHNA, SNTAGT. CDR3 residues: CASSDPPDNTQYF. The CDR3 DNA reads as TGTGCCAGCAGTGACCCGCCGGATAATACGCAGTATTTT.

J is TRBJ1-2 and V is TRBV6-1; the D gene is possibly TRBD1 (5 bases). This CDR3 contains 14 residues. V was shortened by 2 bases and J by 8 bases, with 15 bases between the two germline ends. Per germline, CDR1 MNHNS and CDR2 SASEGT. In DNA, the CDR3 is TGTGCCAGCAGTGAAAGGGTCAGAGGGGTAGGCTACACCTTC. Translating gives CASSERVRGVGYTF.

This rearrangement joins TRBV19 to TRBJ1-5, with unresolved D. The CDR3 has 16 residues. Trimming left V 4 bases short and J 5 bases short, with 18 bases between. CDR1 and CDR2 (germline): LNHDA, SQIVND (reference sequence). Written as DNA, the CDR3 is TGTGCCAGTAGTACTCTCTCCGGGATAAATTATCAGCCCCAGCATTTT. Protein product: CASSTLSGINYQPQHF. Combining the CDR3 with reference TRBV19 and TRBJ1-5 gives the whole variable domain DGGITQSPKYLFRKEGQNVTLSCEQNLNHDAMYWYRQDPGQGLRLIYYSQIVNDFQKGDIAEGYSVSREKKESFPLTVTSAQKNPTAFYLCASSTLSGINYQPQHFGDGTRLSIL.

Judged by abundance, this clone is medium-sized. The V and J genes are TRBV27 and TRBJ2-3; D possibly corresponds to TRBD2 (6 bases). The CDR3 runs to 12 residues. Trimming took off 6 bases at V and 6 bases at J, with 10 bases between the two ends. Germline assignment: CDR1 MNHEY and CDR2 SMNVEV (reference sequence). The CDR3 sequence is CASSLGGDTQYF. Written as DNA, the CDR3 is TGTGCCAGCAGCCTTGGGGGGGATACGCAGTATTTT.

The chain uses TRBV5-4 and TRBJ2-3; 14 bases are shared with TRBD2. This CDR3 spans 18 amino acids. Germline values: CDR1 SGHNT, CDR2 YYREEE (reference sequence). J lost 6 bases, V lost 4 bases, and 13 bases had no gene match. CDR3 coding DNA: TGTGCCAGCAGCCCAGCCGGACTAGCGGGAGGCCGAGGGGATACGCAGTATTTT. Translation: CASSPAGLAGGRGDTQYF. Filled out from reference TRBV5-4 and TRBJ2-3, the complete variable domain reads ETGVTQSPTHLIKTRGQQVTLRCSSQSGHNTVSWYQQALGQGPQFIFQYYREEENGRGNFPPRFSGLQFPNYSSELNVNALELDDSALYLCASSPAGLAGGRGDTQYFGPGTRLTVL.

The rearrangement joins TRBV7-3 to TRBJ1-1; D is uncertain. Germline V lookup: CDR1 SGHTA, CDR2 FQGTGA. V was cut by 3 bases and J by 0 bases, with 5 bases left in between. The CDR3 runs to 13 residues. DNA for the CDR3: TGTGCCAGCAGCTTTAGCTTGAACACTGAAGCTTTCTTT. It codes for CASSFSLNTEAFF. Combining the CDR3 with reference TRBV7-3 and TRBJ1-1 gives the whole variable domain GAGVSQTPSNKVTEKGKYVELRCDPISGHTALYWYRQSLGQGPEFLIYFQGTGAADDSGLPNDRFFAVRPEGSVSTLKIQRTERGDSAVYLCASSFSLNTEAFFGQGTRLTVV.

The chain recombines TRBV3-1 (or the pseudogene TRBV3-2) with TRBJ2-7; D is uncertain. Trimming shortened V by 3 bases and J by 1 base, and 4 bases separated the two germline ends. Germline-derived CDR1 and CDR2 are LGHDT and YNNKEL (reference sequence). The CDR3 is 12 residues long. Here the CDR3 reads CASSQLSYEQYF. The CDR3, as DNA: TGTGCCAGCAGCCAGCTATCCTACGAGCAGTACTTC.

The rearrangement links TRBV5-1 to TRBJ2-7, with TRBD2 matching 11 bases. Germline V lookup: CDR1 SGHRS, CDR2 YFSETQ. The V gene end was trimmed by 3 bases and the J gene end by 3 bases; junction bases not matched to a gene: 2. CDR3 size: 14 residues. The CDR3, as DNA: TGCGCCAGCAGCTCCGGGACTAGCGGCTACGAGCAGTACTTC. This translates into CASSSGTSGYEQYF.

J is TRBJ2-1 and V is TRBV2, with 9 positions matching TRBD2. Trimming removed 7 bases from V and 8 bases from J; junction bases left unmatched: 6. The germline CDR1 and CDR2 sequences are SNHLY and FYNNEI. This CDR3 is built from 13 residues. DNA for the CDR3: TGTGCCAGCATCCGGACTAGCGTCGATGAGCAGTTCTTC. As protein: CASIRTSVDEQFF.

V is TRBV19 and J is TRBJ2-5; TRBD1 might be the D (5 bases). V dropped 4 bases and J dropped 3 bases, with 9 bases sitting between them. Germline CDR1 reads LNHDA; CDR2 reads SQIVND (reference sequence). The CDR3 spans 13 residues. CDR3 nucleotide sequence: TGTGCCAGTAGTAAAGGCAGGGAAGAGACCCAGTACTTC. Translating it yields CASSKGREETQYF.

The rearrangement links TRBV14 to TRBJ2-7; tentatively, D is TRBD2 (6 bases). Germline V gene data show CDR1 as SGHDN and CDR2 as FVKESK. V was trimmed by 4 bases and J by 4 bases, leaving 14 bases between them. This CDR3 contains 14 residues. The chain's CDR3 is CASSPREVNYEQYF. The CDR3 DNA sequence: TGTGCCAGCAGCCCTAGGGAGGTAAATTACGAGCAGTACTTC.

The CDR3 here is CASRSDYSSSYNEQFF. CDR3 sequence (DNA): TGTGCCAGCAGATCCGACTATTCCAGCTCCTACAATGAGCAGTTCTTC. The chain employs TRBV5-4 and TRBJ2-1; D perhaps matches TRBD2 (5 bases). The CDR3 covers 16 residues. Per germline, CDR1 SGHNT and CDR2 YYREEE (reference sequence). With 5 bases removed from V and 0 bases from J, the gap between germline ends came to 15 bases.

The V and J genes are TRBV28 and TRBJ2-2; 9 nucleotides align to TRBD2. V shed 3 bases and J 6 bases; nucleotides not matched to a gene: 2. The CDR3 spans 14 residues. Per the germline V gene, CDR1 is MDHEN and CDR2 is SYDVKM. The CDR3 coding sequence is TGTGCCAGCAGTTTTAGCGGGGGATCCGGGGAGCTGTTTTTT. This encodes CASSFSGGSGELFF. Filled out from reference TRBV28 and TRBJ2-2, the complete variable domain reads DVKVTQSSRYLVKRTGEKVFLECVQDMDHENMFWYRQDPGLGLRLIYFSYDVKMKEKGDIPEGYSVSREKKERFSLILESASTNQTSMYLCASSFSGGSGELFFGEGSRLTVL.

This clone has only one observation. The CDR3 DNA sequence: TGTGCCAGCAGGGCGCAGGGGAGATTAAGTTCGGCTTTCTTT. It codes for CASRAQGRLSSAFF. The genes are TRBV2 and TRBJ1-1, with D possibly matching TRBD1 (6 bases). Trimming pared 6 bases from V and 11 bases from J, leaving 22 bases between. Germline V gene lookup returns CDR1 SNHLY and CDR2 FYNNEI. The CDR3 is 14 residues long.

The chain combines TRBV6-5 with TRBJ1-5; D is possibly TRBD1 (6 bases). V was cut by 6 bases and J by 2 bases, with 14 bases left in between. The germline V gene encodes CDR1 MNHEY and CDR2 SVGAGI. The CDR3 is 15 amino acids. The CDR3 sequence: CASRQTHRGNQPQHF. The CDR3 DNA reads TGTGCCAGCAGACAGACCCACAGGGGCAATCAGCCCCAGCATTTT.

The CDR3 region has the DNA TGTGCCATCAGTGCCATGGCAGGGAGCGGCTACACCTTC. Amino acid sequence: CAISAMAGSGYTF. V gene TRBV10-3 combines with J gene TRBJ1-2, with D tentatively TRBD1 (5 bases). The ends were cut back, 4 bases at V and 8 bases at J, with 14 bases in the middle. Germline values: CDR1 ENHRY, CDR2 SYGVKD. The CDR3 sequence is 13 residues long.

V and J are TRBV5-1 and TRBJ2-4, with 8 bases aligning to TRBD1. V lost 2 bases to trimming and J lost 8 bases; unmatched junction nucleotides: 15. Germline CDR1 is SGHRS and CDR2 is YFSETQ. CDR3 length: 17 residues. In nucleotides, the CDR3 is TGCGCCAGCAGCTTAAATCCAGGACAGGGAGGAGCGGACATTCAGTACTTC. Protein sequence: CASSLNPGQGGADIQYF.

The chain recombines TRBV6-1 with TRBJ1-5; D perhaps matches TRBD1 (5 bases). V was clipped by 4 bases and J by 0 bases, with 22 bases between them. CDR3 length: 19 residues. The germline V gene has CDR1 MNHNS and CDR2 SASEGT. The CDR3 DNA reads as TGTGCCAGCAGTGCCCCACACAGGAAAGGGCCGTATAGCAATCAGCCCCAGCATTTT. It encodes CASSAPHRKGPYSNQPQHF.

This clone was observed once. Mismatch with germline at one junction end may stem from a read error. The CDR3 spells CASSLTSDQGEGELFF. For the CDR3, the DNA is TGTGCTAGCAGCCTAACTAGCGATCAAGGAGAAGGGGAGCTGTTTTTT. The chain recombines TRBV7-7 with TRBJ2-2; 7 bases agree with TRBD2. The CDR3 runs to 16 residues. The germline V gene encodes CDR1 SSHAT and CDR2 FNYEAQ (reference sequence). The full variable domain, rest sourced from reference TRBV7-7 and TRBJ2-2, is GAGVSQSPRYKVTKRGQDVTLRCDPISSHATLYWYQQALGQGPEFLTYFNYEAQPDKSGLPSDRFSAERPEGSISTLTIQRTEQRDSAMYRCASSLTSDQGEGELFFGEGSRLTVL.

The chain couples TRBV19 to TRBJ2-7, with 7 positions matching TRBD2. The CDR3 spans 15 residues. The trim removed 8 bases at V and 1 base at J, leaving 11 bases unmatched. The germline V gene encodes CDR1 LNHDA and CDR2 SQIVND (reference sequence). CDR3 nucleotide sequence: TGTGCCAGTCGGGCGGCGGGGGTTGGGTCCTACGAGCAGTACTTC. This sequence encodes CASRAAGVGSYEQYF.

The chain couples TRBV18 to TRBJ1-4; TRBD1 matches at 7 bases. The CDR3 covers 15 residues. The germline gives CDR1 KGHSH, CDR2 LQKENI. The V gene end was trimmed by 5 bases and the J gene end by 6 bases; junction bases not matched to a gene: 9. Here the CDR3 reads CASSNRQGQYEKLFF. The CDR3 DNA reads TGTGCCAGCTCAAATAGACAGGGACAATATGAAAAACTGTTTTTT. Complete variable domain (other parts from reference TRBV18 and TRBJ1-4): NAGVMQNPRHLVRRRGQEARLRCSPMKGHSHVYWYRQLPEEGLKFMVYLQKENIIDESGMPKERFSAEFPKEGPSILRIQQVVRGDSAAYFCASSNRQGQYEKLFFGSGTQLSVL.

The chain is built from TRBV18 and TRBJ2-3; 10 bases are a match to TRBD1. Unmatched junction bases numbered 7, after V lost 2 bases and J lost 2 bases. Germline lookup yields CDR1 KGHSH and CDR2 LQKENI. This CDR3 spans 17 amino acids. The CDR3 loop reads CASSPFWGTGVTDTQYF. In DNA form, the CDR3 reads TGTGCCAGCTCACCATTTTGGGGGACAGGGGTCACAGATACGCAGTATTTT.

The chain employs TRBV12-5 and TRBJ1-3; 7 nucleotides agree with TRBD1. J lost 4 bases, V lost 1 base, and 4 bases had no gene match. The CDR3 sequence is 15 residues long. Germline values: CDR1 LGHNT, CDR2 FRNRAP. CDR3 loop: CASGLDTGVGNTIYF. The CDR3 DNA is TGTGCTAGTGGTTTGGACACAGGGGTCGGAAACACCATATATTTT.

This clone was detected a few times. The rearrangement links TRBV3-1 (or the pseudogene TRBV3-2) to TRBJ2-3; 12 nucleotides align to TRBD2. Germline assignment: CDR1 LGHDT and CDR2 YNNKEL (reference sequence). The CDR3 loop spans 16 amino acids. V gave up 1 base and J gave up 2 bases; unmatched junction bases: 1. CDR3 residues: CASSQGLAGDTDTQYF. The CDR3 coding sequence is TGTGCCAGCAGCCAAGGACTAGCGGGGGACACAGATACGCAGTATTTT.